This TCR beta chain was captured in a study of shared clonotypes between healthy human individuals. Study in general: CD4 naive and CD4 memory each took three plates per donor, while CD8 naive took two and CD8 memory one. Study-level points and caveats: Some clonotypes were shared by all four sorted-subset donors, while others were not shared. The non-shared ones had lower generation probabilities than the shared ones.

Germline V gene data show CDR1 as SGHKS and CDR2 as YYEKEE (reference sequence). J was trimmed by 3 bases and V by 4 bases; bases with no gene match: 9. The CDR3 is made up of 16 amino acids. With regard to this clone: Its cognate antigen is unknown.

Every donor, a Caucasian adult, lived in Nashville, Tennessee. The assay used deep level. The table came from immunoSEQ multiplex PCR; TCRdb's copy has only in-frame clones and leaves some out. The sample has about 2 million clones, roughly 96% seen once. The V call is TRBV5-5, the J call TRBJ2-7, with 11 bases fitting TRBD1. The clonotype was recovered from a man aged 18 to 30 in good health. The sequenced material came from naive CD4+ T cells sorted from blood. Subset: CD45RA+ positively selected. The CDR3 DNA sequence: TGTGCCAGCAGCCCCCCAGGGACAGGGGGTAACTACGAGCAGTACTTC. It codes for CASSPPGTGGNYEQYF.